The rows below give T cell receptor beta chains drawn from one sample of a study of blood T cell repertoires in COVID-19. TCRdb's table, derived via immunoSEQ multiplex PCR, lists solely in-frame clones and lacks some. The sample has some 460,000 clones; 85% to 90% are singletons. Sequenced material: peripheral blood. These receptor sequences come from a woman aged 25-40 years with acute or convalescent COVID-19. CDR3s include the opening cysteine and the closing phenylalanine or tryptophan. D genes are given only for firm matches. For some rows the clone size is stated as once, few or many, or as a class when expanded; others skip it.

d_call j_call clone_size v_call cdr3_nt cdr3_aa
NA TRBJ2-6 NA TRBV21-1 TGTGCCAGCAGCAAAGTAGGGACAGGGGTGATTAATCTTTCCTCTGGGGCCAACGTCCTGACTTTC CASSKVGTGVINLSSGANVLTF
TRBD1 TRBJ2-7 NA TRBV19 TGTGCCAGTAGTACCACCGGGACAGGGGTATACGAGCAGTACTTC CASSTTGTGVYEQYF
TRBD1 TRBJ2-5 NA TRBV5-4 TGTGCCAGCAGCCTACGGACAGGGGCGTTAGAGACCCAGTACTTC CASSLRTGALETQYF
TRBD2 TRBJ2-7 NA TRBV3-1/TRBV3-2 TGTGCCAGCAGCCAAGTATCGGGGGGGGCGAATTTGTACGAGCAGTACTTC CASSQVSGGANLYEQYF
TRBD1 TRBJ1-3 NA TRBV23-1 TGCGCCAGCAATGGGACAGGGGTACGCCGATCCCGAAACACCATATATTTT CASNGTGVRRSRNTIYF
TRBD1 TRBJ1-2 NA TRBV27 TGTGCCAGCAGCTTCCAGGGGGGAGTGCAGGGTTATGGCTACACCTTC CASSFQGGVQGYGYTF
NA TRBJ1-5 NA TRBV2 TGTGCCAGCAGTGCGCAAACGGGGTTACTTGGTCAGCCCCAGCATTTT CASSAQTGLLGQPQHF
NA TRBJ1-5 NA TRBV19 TGTGCCAGTAGTATCAGTAGCAATCAGCCCCAGCATTTT CASSISSNQPQHF
NA TRBJ1-6 few TRBV2 TGTGCCAGCAGTCTGGCAGGGCGTTCACCCCTCCACTTT CASSLAGRSPLHF
NA TRBJ1-4 NA TRBV2 TGTGCCAGCGGGCCATATGCAACTAATGAAAAACTGTTTTTT CASGPYATNEKLFF
TRBD1 TRBJ2-1 once TRBV19 TGTGCCAGTAGTCGGACAGGGTCCCCAATCAATGAGCAGTTCTTC CASSRTGSPINEQFF
NA TRBJ2-1 NA TRBV2 TGTGCCAGCAGCTCGACTGCAGAGCAGTTCTTC CASSSTAEQFF
NA TRBJ2-5 NA TRBV21-1 TGTGCCAGCAGCACCGGGGGGGAGATAAGCGGGGAACGTCAAGAGACCCAGTACTTC CASSTGGEISGERQETQYF
NA TRBJ2-2 NA TRBV30 TGTGCCTGGAGCGGGGATGAGAGACATTACACCGGGGAGCTGTTTTTT CAWSGDERHYTGELFF
TRBD1 TRBJ1-2 NA TRBV18 TGTGCCAGCTCACCTGGACAGGGCACTAATGGCTACACCTTC CASSPGQGTNGYTF
NA TRBJ2-5 NA TRBV27 TGTGCCAGCAGTTTATTCCCAGCGGGCTCCGCGGGAGAGACCCAGTACTTC CASSLFPAGSAGETQYF
TRBD1 TRBJ2-7 NA TRBV5-1 TGCGCCAGCAGCCAGCTGGGACAGGGATTACACGAGCAGTACTTC CASSQLGQGLHEQYF
NA TRBJ1-5 NA TRBV28 TGTGCCAGCAGCCCTTCAGGGTTGTCGCGCAGCAATCAGCCCCAGCATTTT CASSPSGLSRSNQPQHF
NA TRBJ1-3 NA TRBV11-2 TGTGCCAGCAGCTGGGCGGCGGGCAGCGGAAACACCATATATTTT CASSWAAGSGNTIYF
TRBD1 TRBJ2-1 NA TRBV28 TGTGCCAGCACCTTAGACAGGGTATATAGCAATGAGCAGTTCTTC CASTLDRVYSNEQFF
NA TRBJ2-6 NA TRBV29-1 TGCAGCGTTGCTTCGGTCCTGGGGGCCAACGTCCTGACTTTC CSVASVLGANVLTF
NA TRBJ2-7 NA TRBV7-9 TGTGCCAGCAGCGAAACAGGGCCGAAGTACTACGAGCAGTACTTC CASSETGPKYYEQYF
TRBD1 TRBJ2-7 NA TRBV4-1 TGCGCCAGCAGCCCGCGGACAGGGGACGAGCAGTACTTC CASSPRTGDEQYF
NA TRBJ1-5 NA TRBV28 TGTGCCAGCAGTTTATACGGGTCCAATCAGCCCCAGCATTTT CASSLYGSNQPQHF
TRBD1 TRBJ2-1 NA TRBV5-4 TGTGCCCTCACGGGGACAGGGTACAATGAGCAGTTCTTC CALTGTGYNEQFF
NA TRBJ2-7 NA TRBV5-6 TGTGCCAGCAGCTTGGCCACGGACTCTTGGTACGAGCAGTACTTC CASSLATDSWYEQYF
TRBD1 TRBJ2-1 NA TRBV29-1 TGCAGCGTTGTACAGGGGGGCAATGAGCAGTTCTTC CSVVQGGNEQFF
NA TRBJ1-4 NA TRBV19 TGTGCCAGTAGTATAGATCCGGACTCGAGGGAAAAACTGTTTTTT CASSIDPDSREKLFF
NA TRBJ2-7 NA TRBV10-3 TGTGCCATCCGCCCCCCAGGGGACTCCTACGAGCAGTACTTC CAIRPPGDSYEQYF
NA TRBJ1-2 once TRBV30 TGTGCCTGGAGTGTACGAGGAGGGTTTACCTATGGCTACACCTTC CAWSVRGGFTYGYTF
NA TRBJ1-1 NA TRBV29-1 TGCAGCTACCAGGCGGGGGTGAACACTGAAGCTTTCTTT CSYQAGVNTEAFF
TRBD1 TRBJ2-1 once TRBV7-8 TGTGCCAGCAGCACCGGGACAGCAAATGAGCAGTTCTTC CASSTGTANEQFF
TRBD2 TRBJ2-5 NA TRBV5-1 TGCGCCAGCAGCTTCGGGGGGGCCCAGACCCAGTACTTC CASSFGGAQTQYF
TRBD1 TRBJ2-2 NA TRBV3-1/TRBV3-2 TGTGCCAGCAGCCAGGTTTATAGGGGGCGAGTAGCCGGGGAGCTGTTTTTT CASSQVYRGRVAGELFF
NA TRBJ2-3 once TRBV20-1 TGCAGTGCACCTCAGGCAGATACGCAGTATTTT CSAPQADTQYF
NA TRBJ2-5 few TRBV3-1/TRBV3-2 TGTGCCAGCAGCCCACCTTTCGGGCCTAGCGCTCAAGAGACCCAGTACTTC CASSPPFGPSAQETQYF
NA TRBJ2-1 NA TRBV29-1 TGCAGCGCAAAGACAGATCCCTACAATGAGCAGTTCTTC CSAKTDPYNEQFF
TRBD2 TRBJ2-3 NA TRBV11-1 TGTGCCATCACACCCGCGGGGGGTACGCAGTATTTT CAITPAGGTQYF
NA TRBJ2-1 NA TRBV5-1 TGCGCCAGCAGCTTGGATGGAGACTACAATGAGCAGTTCTTC CASSLDGDYNEQFF
TRBD2 TRBJ2-3 NA TRBV12-5 TGTGCTAGTGGTTTGGTAAGGGCGGGGGGGCCATTTGATACGCAGTATTTT CASGLVRAGGPFDTQYF
NA TRBJ1-6 NA TRBV5-1 TGCGCCAGCAGCTTGGCCGGACAAGGTTATAATTCACCCCTCCACTTT CASSLAGQGYNSPLHF
NA TRBJ2-3 NA TRBV29-1 TGCAGCGGTCGGGGGGCTATAGATACGCAGTATTTT CSGRGAIDTQYF
NA TRBJ1-4 once TRBV28 TGTGCCAGCAGTACCCCGACACCTGAAAGACTGTTTTTT CASSTPTPERLFF
NA TRBJ2-4 NA TRBV19 TGTGCCAGTAGTATAGATATGGCGGCTTTCGGAAACATTCAGTACTTC CASSIDMAAFGNIQYF
TRBD2 TRBJ2-1 NA TRBV6-6 TGTGCCAGCAGTCGTTTTAGCGGGGCGTTCTCCTACAATGAGCAGTTCTTC CASSRFSGAFSYNEQFF
NA TRBJ2-5 NA TRBV29-1 TGCAGCGTTGCGGCCCCCGGCAGGGGACGAGAGACCCAGTACTTC CSVAAPGRGRETQYF
TRBD1 TRBJ2-3 NA TRBV19 TGTGCCAGCGAAACCGGGACAGCGGATGGAGATACGCAGTATTTT CASETGTADGDTQYF
NA TRBJ2-3 NA TRBV5-1 TGCGCCAGCAGCTTGGTAATTTCTTGGGCAGCCGTAGATACGCAGTATTTT CASSLVISWAAVDTQYF
TRBD2 TRBJ2-3 NA TRBV28 TGTGCCAGCAGTTTAGGACTAGCGGCGGATACGCAGTATTTT CASSLGLAADTQYF
TRBD1 TRBJ2-1 NA TRBV19 TGTGCCAGTAGTGCACGAAGACAGGGGGCCAGAGGGTCCTACAATGAGCAGTTCTTC CASSARRQGARGSYNEQFF
NA TRBJ1-3 NA TRBV5-6 TGTGCCAGCAGCTCCTACCTCACCAGGGAAGAAGGAAACACCATATATTTT CASSSYLTREEGNTIYF
TRBD1 TRBJ1-2 NA TRBV5-6 TGTGCCAGCAGCGATCCGGGACAGGGGACGACTGGAGCTGGCTACACCTTC CASSDPGQGTTGAGYTF
TRBD2 TRBJ2-3 NA TRBV5-1 TGCGCCAGCAGCGCGACTAGCGGGGATGGTACGCAGTATTTT CASSATSGDGTQYF
TRBD1 TRBJ2-5 once TRBV4-2 TGTGCCAGCAGCCAAGCGAGGACAGGGAGGGAGACCCAGTACTTC CASSQARTGRETQYF